This T cell receptor beta chain was documented in a study of blood T cell repertoires in COVID-19. As for the study in general: Both acute and convalescent COVID-19 samples were obtained from the United States, Italy and Spain. PBMCs, B-cell-depleted T cells, or T cells provided the cDNA or gDNA that made up the material.

CDR1 and CDR2 (germline): MNHNS, SASEGT. V trimming: 6 bases; J trimming: 12 bases; junction bases outside the gene matches: 11. The CDR3 sequence is 14 residues long. In the original processing: Using reference gene primer amplification, nucleated cell counts were estimated. Method: immunoSEQ multiplex PCR; TCRdb's copy keeps in-frame clones and lacks some. V and J calls and clone size are given by that table; D and trimming were obtained from the DNA. The sample holds about 150,000 clones; roughly 87% are singletons and the top ten take about 4%. The clonotype was recovered from an older woman with active or convalescent COVID-19. The V and J genes are TRBV6-1 and TRBJ1-6; 7 bases map to TRBD1. Sequencing was performed on peripheral blood. The CDR3 bases are TGTGCCAGCAGCCAGTCTACAGGGGTCGAACCCCTCCACTTT. This sequence encodes CASSQSTGVEPLHF.